The entry below gives a single TCR beta chain sequence along with its context. Antigen: not known. A single heparinised blood sample, averaging approximately 116 mL, was obtained per donor. The CDR3 extends over 13 amino acids. Trimming removed 6 bases at V and 1 base at J, with 12 bases between. Germline loops: CDR1 SQVTM, CDR2 ANQGSEA. Expressed TCRB transcripts were sequenced, since all the RNA that had been isolated was reverse transcribed. TCRdb keeps only in-frame clones here, not all; method: immunoSEQ multiplex PCR. The sample lists about 620,000 clones, less than 20% seen once, with more than 0.08% in the top ten. This entry is derived from a study of beta chain features in type 1 diabetes. The study, taken as a whole, reports: Whatever favoring of shorter templates PCR might show would apply equally to patients and controls. These data did not resolve whether HLA type affects TCRB rearrangement.

The chain joins TRBV29-1 to TRBJ1-1; tentatively, D is TRBD1 (6 bases). Sequenced input: naive CD4+ T cells from blood. This sequence was found in a man aged 18 to 29 in good health. The CDR3 bases are TGCAGCGTAAATCAGGGGAGGAACACTGAAGCTTTCTTT. It codes for CSVNQGRNTEAFF.